This T cell receptor (beta chain) comes out of a study of a mutant IDH1 vaccine in newly diagnosed glioma. Remarks on this clone: Its antigen is unidentified.

Sample time point: week 35, safety follow-up. With topical imiquimod, each dose of the vaccine consisted of 300 ug of mutant IDH1 20-mer peptide. New WHO grade 3 or 4 IDH1-mutant, ATRX-lost astrocytomas were present in all donors. V lost 8 bases to trimming and J lost 6 bases, with 20 bases between them. The CDR3 is 15 residues long. Germline V CDR1 and CDR2: MNHNS, SASEGT. Generated by immunoSEQ multiplex PCR, the TCRdb table keeps only in-frame clones and is missing some. The table lists some 50,000 clones, 85% to 95% of them singletons, with less than 2.5% in the top ten. General study findings and limits: It seemed that pseudoprogression was not linked to changes in the top peripheral T cell clonotypes. Vaccination elicited immune responses in 93.3% of patients.

This chain joins TRBV6-1 and TRBJ1-5; tentative D call: TRBD1 (5 bases). The origin of this receptor is a middle-aged man with glioma. The sample was PBMCs, taken from a glioma patient whose treatment included an IDH1 peptide vaccine. In DNA form, the CDR3 reads TGTGCCAGCTCAGCCGACAGACTGAAGATTCAGCCCCAGCATTTT. Translated, it gives CASSADRLKIQPQHF.